This TCR beta chain was identified in a study of early T cells in non-severe SARS-CoV-2 infection. Germline loops: CDR1 SNHLY, CDR2 FYNNEI. This CDR3 comprises 17 residues. Trimming took 7 bases from V and 1 from J, leaving 22 bases between them. This clonotype is a singleton in its sample. TCRdb redid the calling of the 5' RACE reads with MiXCR, one entry per CDR3 protein. The repertoire holds around 79,000 distinct CDR3 sequences, with 10% to 12% as singletons. The clonotype comes from an adult who was a healthcare worker with PCR-confirmed SARS-CoV-2 infection or an uninfected control (not recorded which). The V and J genes are TRBV2 and TRBJ1-1; perhaps TRBD1 as D (6 bases). The sample consisted of whole blood, taken at baseline. DNA for the CDR3: TGTGCCAGCACCAACCTACGATTCACAGGGCGGAACACTGAAGCTTTCTTT. Its protein product is CASTNLRFTGRNTEAFF.